A selection of T cell receptor beta chains follows, all from one sample in a study of shared clonotypes between healthy human individuals. Method: immunoSEQ multiplex PCR; TCRdb's copy keeps in-frame clones and lacks some. The sample consists of about 2,100,000 clones, 85% to 95% of them appearing once. The sample consisted of naive CD8+ T cells from PBMCs. The receptors originated from a young man in good health. Some clones in this sample may be carry-over from other donors' samples. Each CDR3 is given without its conserved first and last residue.

cdr3_aa j_call v_call
ASSLTGGAETQY TRBJ2-5 TRBV5-6
ASSLWAGGANEKLF TRBJ1-4 TRBV28
ASSIGQPNTEAF TRBJ1-1 TRBV19
ASSLGLAGNEQF TRBJ2-1 TRBV27
ASSEATGDGLEQY TRBJ2-7 TRBV10-1
ASSPIVDGLDKFVMETQY TRBJ2-5 TRBV4-3
ATTGQTYNEQF TRBJ2-1 TRBV28
ATLADAQRNQPQH TRBJ1-5 TRBV6-6
ASIIERPWNSPLH TRBJ1-6 TRBV2
ASSLAYEQY TRBJ2-7 TRBV28
ASSELVGTQH TRBJ1-5 TRBV6-1
ASRPSSGRLYEQY TRBJ2-7 TRBV27
ASSFRAGGGNEQY TRBJ2-7 TRBV5-4
ASSPGYNEQF TRBJ2-1 TRBV28
ASSLARRSVGQGPLHSYEQY TRBJ2-7 TRBV7-2
ASSPDRVGGYT TRBJ1-2 TRBV6-6
ASSLVVAGDVEQF TRBJ2-1 TRBV7-9
ASSRRDYPMDNYGYT TRBJ1-2 TRBV14
ASSGSGGAYEQY TRBJ2-7 TRBV2
ASSSRGQGAVEQF TRBJ2-1 TRBV11-1
ASSYSPSGQETQY TRBJ2-5 TRBV6-5
ASSFGQGSNQPQH TRBJ1-5 TRBV11-2
ASSSRTQTVGGELF TRBJ2-2 TRBV7-2
ARSSGGGENTDTQY TRBJ2-3 TRBV5-3
ASSIVGRDRAQPQH TRBJ1-5 TRBV19
ASSERLTESSGNTIY TRBJ1-3 TRBV9
ASSTSGQGIYGYT TRBJ1-2 TRBV19
ASSSQGVGYT TRBJ1-2 TRBV7-9
ASSSFFGTYEQY TRBJ2-7 TRBV5-4
ASKVGDGYT TRBJ1-2 TRBV6-5
ATRQSGHTGELF TRBJ2-2 TRBV7-9
ASSQDARKGANPAKNIQY TRBJ2-4 TRBV4-3
AASWTNTEAF TRBJ1-1 TRBV7-9
ATSSSTTNEKLF TRBJ1-4 TRBV15
ASSLAGQTEAF TRBJ1-1 TRBV11-2
ASIPSGASGRYNEQF TRBJ2-1 TRBV7-9
AWSQAWAPEAF TRBJ1-1 TRBV30
ASSPGTSQSYEQY TRBJ2-7 TRBV27
ASSPPVGEVYEQY TRBJ2-7 TRBV18
ASSYSRSHNEQF TRBJ2-1 TRBV6-5
ASADDRSRDASGSYEQY TRBJ2-7 TRBV12-5
ASATTREESYGYT TRBJ1-2 TRBV28
ASSPRPGTDAYEQY TRBJ2-7 TRBV7-3
ASSIWTSGSYYEQY TRBJ2-7 TRBV5-6
ASSLASGRAGEQY TRBJ2-7 TRBV5-6
ASSLGGGYGYT TRBJ1-2 TRBV13